This T cell receptor (beta chain) was identified in a study of control samples from healthy donors and cancer patients (dated by TCRdb to 2018 to 2020). A word on this clone: Its antigen remains unidentified. There are no base qualities to consult, and no much larger clone falls within one base.

Receptor amplification or capture employed the immunoSEQ multiplex PCR assay. The table comes from immuneACCESS by way of TCRdb, which keeps in-frame sequences with V and J called. Part of the clones is missing from these tables; in studies checked, under half for an unresolved V gene and the rest for unknown reasons. For this sample the table gives about 120,000 clones, of which 89% were detected only once. Of the sample, 30% to 50% falls within the top ten clones. The CDR3 runs 14 amino acids, cysteine and phenylalanine included. Only the CDR3 part of the read is kept: 42 bases, read in frame from the first base. The CDR1 and CDR2 encoded by the germline V gene are SGHRS and YFSETQ. V is pared back by 2 bases and J by 4 bases, with 9 bases lying between the germline termini.

This receptor was identified in a man aged 45 to 65 in good health. Sequenced sample: blood. Recombination connected TRBV5-1 to TRBJ2-2, with a tentative D call of TRBD1 or TRBD2, each matching 5 bases. The sequenced DNA: TGCGCCAGCAGCTTCGGGGACGGCACCGGGGAGCTGTTTTTT. This yields the protein CASSFGDGTGELFF.